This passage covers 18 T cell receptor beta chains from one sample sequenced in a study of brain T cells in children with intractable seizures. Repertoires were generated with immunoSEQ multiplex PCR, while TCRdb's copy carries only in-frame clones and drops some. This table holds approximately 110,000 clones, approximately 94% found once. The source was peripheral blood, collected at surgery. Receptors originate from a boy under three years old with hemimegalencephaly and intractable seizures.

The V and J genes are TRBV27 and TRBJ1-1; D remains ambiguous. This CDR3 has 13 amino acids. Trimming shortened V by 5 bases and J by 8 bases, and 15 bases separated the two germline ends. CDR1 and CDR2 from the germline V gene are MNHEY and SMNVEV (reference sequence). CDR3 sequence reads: CASSLGPPGEAFF. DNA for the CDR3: TGTGCCAGCAGTCTCGGCCCCCCCGGAGAAGCTTTCTTT.

This CDR3 reads CASSARLAQPWEQYF. The CDR3 coding sequence is TGTGCCAGCAGCGCACGACTAGCCCAGCCTTGGGAGCAGTACTTC. This chain connects TRBV9 to TRBJ2-7; 7 bases are a match to TRBD2. J gave up 7 bases and V 3 bases, and 13 bases lay outside the gene matches. The CDR3 is 15 amino acids. Germline values: CDR1 SGDLS, CDR2 YYNGEE.

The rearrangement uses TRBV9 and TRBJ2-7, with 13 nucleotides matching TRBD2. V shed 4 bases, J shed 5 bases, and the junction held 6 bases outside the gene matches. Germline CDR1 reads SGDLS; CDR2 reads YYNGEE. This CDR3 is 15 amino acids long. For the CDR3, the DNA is TGTGCCAGCAGCCCCGGGACTAGCGGGATCCACGAGCAGTACTTC. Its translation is CASSPGTSGIHEQYF. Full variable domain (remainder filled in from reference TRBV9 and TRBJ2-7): DSGVTQTPKHLITATGQRVTLRCSPRSGDLSVYWYQQSLDQGLQFLIQYYNGEERAKGNILERFSAQQFPDLHSELNLSSLELGDSALYFCASSPGTSGIHEQYFGPGTRLTVT.

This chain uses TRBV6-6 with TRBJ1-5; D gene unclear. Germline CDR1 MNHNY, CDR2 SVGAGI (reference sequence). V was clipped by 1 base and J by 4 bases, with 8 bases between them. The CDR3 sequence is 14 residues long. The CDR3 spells CASSYFGENQPQHF. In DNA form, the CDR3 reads TGTGCCAGCAGTTACTTTGGGGAAAATCAGCCCCAGCATTTT.

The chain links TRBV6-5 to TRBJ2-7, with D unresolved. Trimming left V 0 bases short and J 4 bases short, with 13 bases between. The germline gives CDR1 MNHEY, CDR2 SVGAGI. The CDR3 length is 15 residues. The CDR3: CASSYSLVDWYEQYF. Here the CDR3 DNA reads TGTGCCAGCAGTTACTCCTTAGTGGATTGGTACGAGCAGTACTTC.

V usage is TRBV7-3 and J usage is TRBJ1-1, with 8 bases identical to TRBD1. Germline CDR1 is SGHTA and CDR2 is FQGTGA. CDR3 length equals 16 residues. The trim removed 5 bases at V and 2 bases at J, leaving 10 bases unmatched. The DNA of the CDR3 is TGTGCCAGCAGCCCGAACGGGGGACAGGATAACACTGAAGCTTTCTTT. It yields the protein CASSPNGGQDNTEAFF.

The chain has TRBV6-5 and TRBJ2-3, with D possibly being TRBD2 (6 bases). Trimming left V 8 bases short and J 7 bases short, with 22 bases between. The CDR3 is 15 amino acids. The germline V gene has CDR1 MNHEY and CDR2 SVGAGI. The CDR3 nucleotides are TGTGCCAGCGGGGTAGACGCGGGGCCTTTAAATACGCAGTATTTT. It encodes CASGVDAGPLNTQYF.

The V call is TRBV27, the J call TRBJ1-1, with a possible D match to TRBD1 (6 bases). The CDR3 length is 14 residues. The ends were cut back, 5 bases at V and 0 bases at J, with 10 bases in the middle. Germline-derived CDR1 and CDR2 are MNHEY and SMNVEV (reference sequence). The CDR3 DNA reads TGTGCCAGCAGTATACAGGGATTGAACACTGAAGCTTTCTTT. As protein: CASSIQGLNTEAFF.

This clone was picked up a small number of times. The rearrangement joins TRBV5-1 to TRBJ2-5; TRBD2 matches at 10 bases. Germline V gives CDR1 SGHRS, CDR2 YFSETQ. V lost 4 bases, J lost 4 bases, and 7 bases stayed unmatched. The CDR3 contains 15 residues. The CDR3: CASSTLAGAGETQYF. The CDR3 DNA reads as TGCGCCAGCAGCACCCTAGCGGGAGCAGGAGAGACCCAGTACTTC.

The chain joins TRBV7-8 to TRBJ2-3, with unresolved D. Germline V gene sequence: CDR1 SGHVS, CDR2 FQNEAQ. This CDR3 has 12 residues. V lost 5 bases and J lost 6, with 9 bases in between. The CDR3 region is CASSPELDTQYF. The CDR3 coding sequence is TGTGCCAGCAGCCCGGAGTTGGATACGCAGTATTTT.

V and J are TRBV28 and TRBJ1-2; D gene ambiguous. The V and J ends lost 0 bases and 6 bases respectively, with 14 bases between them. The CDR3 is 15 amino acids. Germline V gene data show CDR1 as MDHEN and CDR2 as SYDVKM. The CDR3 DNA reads TGTGCCAGCAGTTTATGGGTCAGGATGAATCATGGCTACACCTTC. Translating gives CASSLWVRMNHGYTF.

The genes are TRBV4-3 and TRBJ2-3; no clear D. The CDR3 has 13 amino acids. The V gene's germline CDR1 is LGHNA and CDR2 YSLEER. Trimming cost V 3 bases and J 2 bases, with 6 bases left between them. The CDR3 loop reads CASSHPYTDTQYF. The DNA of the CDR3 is TGCGCCAGCAGCCATCCATACACAGATACGCAGTATTTT.

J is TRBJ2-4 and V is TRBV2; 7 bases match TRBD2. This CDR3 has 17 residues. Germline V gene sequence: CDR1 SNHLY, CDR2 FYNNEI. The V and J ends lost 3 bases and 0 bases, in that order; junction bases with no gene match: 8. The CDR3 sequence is CASSDLADLLAKNIQYF. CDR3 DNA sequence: TGTGCCAGCAGTGACCTAGCGGACTTACTAGCCAAAAACATTCAGTACTTC.

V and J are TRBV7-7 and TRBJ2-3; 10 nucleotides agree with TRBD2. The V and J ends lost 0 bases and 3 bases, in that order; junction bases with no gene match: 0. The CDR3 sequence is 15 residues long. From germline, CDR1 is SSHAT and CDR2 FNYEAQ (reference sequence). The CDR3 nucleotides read TGTGCCAGCAGCTTAGCTAGCGGGAGGACAGATACGCAGTATTTT. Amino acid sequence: CASSLASGRTDTQYF.

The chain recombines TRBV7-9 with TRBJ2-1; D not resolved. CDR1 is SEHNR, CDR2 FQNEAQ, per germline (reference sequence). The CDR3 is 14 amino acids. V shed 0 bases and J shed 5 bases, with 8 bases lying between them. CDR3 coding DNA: TGTGCCAGCAGCTTAGCGCGAGGACACAATGAGCAGTTCTTC. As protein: CASSLARGHNEQFF.

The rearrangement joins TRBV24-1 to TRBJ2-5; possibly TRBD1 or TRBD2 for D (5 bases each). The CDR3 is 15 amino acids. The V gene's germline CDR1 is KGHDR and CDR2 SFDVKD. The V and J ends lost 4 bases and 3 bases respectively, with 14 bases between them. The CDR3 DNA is TGTGCCACCAGTGACCCCGGGGCAAACGAAGAGACCCAGTACTTC. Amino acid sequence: CATSDPGANEETQYF.

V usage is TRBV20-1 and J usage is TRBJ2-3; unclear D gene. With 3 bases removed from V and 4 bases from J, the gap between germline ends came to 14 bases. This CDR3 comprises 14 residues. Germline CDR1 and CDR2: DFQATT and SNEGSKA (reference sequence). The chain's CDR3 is CSASAYGVPDTQYF. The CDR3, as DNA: TGCAGTGCTAGTGCCTATGGGGTCCCAGATACGCAGTATTTT.

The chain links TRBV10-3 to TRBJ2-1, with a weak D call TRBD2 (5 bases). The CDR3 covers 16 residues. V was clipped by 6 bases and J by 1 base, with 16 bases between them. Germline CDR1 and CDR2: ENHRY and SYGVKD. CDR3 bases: TGTGCCATCAGCCACTCAGCCGGCGGGTCCTACAATGAGCAGTTCTTC. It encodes CAISHSAGGSYNEQFF.